Below are 30 T cell receptor beta chains sequenced from a single sample in a study of blood T cell repertoires in COVID-19. Clones were sequenced by immunoSEQ multiplex PCR, and TCRdb holds only the in-frame ones, with some missing. The sample contains 150,000 to 200,000 clones, approximately 95% of which appear only once. Sequenced sample: peripheral blood. Receptors were obtained from a woman in her sixties with COVID-19, enrolled during active disease.

The rearrangement links TRBV18 to TRBJ2-2; 8 nucleotides agree with TRBD2. The CDR3 length is 14 residues. The V gene's germline CDR1 is KGHSH and CDR2 LQKENI. V gave up 3 bases and J gave up 8 bases; unmatched junction bases: 5. The CDR3 coding sequence is TGTGCCAGCTCACCGGGACTAGAGATAGGGGAGCTGTTTTTT. Translated, it gives CASSPGLEIGELFF.

The CDR3 sequence: CASTRGTGTETQYF. The CDR3 nucleotides read TGTGCCAGCACCCGAGGGACAGGGACAGAGACCCAGTACTTC. This chain joins TRBV7-9 and TRBJ2-5, with TRBD1 matching 9 bases. V shed 7 bases and J 4 bases; nucleotides not matched to a gene: 7. There are 14 residues in the CDR3. The V gene's germline CDR1 is SEHNR and CDR2 FQNEAQ (reference sequence).

The genes are TRBV19 and TRBJ2-7; D possibly corresponds to TRBD2 (7 bases). V lost 6 bases, J lost 7 bases, and 16 bases lay in between. This CDR3 has 13 residues. Per the germline V gene, CDR1 is LNHDA and CDR2 is SQIVND (reference sequence). CDR3 DNA sequence: TGTGCCAGTAGCCCAAACGGGGGGCTAGAGCAGTACTTC. This translates into CASSPNGGLEQYF.

The chain recombines TRBV5-1 with TRBJ2-3; possible D gene TRBD2, 5 bases. Trimming cost V 4 bases and J 3 bases, with 15 bases left between them. CDR3 length: 15 residues. CDR1 is SGHRS, CDR2 YFSETQ, per germline. The CDR3 protein is CASSPEDPGTDTQYF. The CDR3 DNA sequence: TGCGCCAGCAGCCCGGAGGACCCTGGGACAGATACGCAGTATTTT.

V gene TRBV9 combines with J gene TRBJ1-4; the D is unclear. With 4 bases removed from V and 4 bases from J, the gap between germline ends came to 14 bases. The CDR3 is 15 amino acids. The germline CDR1 and CDR2 sequences are SGDLS and YYNGEE. CDR3 nucleotides: TGTGCCAGCAGCCCGTCACAGATTATTAATGAAAAACTGTTTTTT. Translation gives CASSPSQIINEKLFF.

The J gene is TRBJ1-4, the V gene TRBV6-1; D is undetermined. Germline lookup yields CDR1 MNHNS and CDR2 SASEGT. CDR3 length: 15 residues. The germline V and J ends were trimmed by 3 bases and 8 bases, with 16 bases remaining between them. The CDR3 nucleotides are TGTGCCAGCAGTGACCAGGCAGTAGGAGGGGAAAAACTGTTTTTT. Its translation is CASSDQAVGGEKLFF.

The chain couples TRBV29-1 to TRBJ2-3; 9 bases line up with TRBD1. The CDR3 length is 14 residues. In germline, CDR1 is SQVTM, CDR2 ANQGSEA. After removal of 4 bases from V and 3 bases from J, the junction contained 5 bases not matched to a gene. CDR3 region: CSVVYRGQTDTQYF. The DNA for the CDR3 is TGCAGCGTTGTTTACAGGGGGCAGACAGATACGCAGTATTTT.

The chain uses TRBV20-1 and TRBJ1-3; tentative D call: TRBD1 (5 bases). The CDR3 consists of 11 residues. Between the trimmed V and J ends, which lost 4 bases and 4 bases, there was a span of 5 bases. CDR1 is DFQATT and CDR2 is SNEGSKA in the germline V gene (reference sequence). CDR3 DNA sequence: TGCAGTGCTAACAGGGGAAACACCATATATTTT. It specifies CSANRGNTIYF.

The chain carries TRBV19 and TRBJ2-3; tentatively, D is TRBD1 (6 bases). Per germline, CDR1 LNHDA and CDR2 SQIVND (reference sequence). The CDR3 length is 15 residues. Between the trimmed V and J ends, which lost 5 bases and 0 bases, there was a span of 12 bases. The CDR3 DNA is TGTGCCAGTAGTGAGGGGACACTTAGCACAGATACGCAGTATTTT. This gives the protein CASSEGTLSTDTQYF.

The V call is TRBV11-2, the J call TRBJ2-3; D remains unclear. CDR1 and CDR2 from the germline V gene are SGHAT and FQNNGV. The germline V and J ends were trimmed by 4 bases and 3 bases, with 5 bases remaining between them. CDR3 length equals 12 residues. In DNA form, the CDR3 reads TGTGCCAGCAGCTCGGTGACAGATACGCAGTATTTT. Translated: CASSSVTDTQYF.

Details on this clone: The sample has other DNA sequences that encode this CDR3 too. The chain joins TRBV5-1 to TRBJ1-1, with no clear D. The germline V gene encodes CDR1 SGHRS and CDR2 YFSETQ. The V and J ends lost 0 bases and 4 bases respectively, with 10 bases between them. This CDR3 spans 14 amino acids. The CDR3 protein is CASSLGQVGTEAFF. In DNA, the CDR3 is TGCGCCAGCAGCTTGGGTCAGGTAGGCACTGAAGCTTTCTTT.

This rearrangement joins TRBV27 to TRBJ1-1; no firm D call. This CDR3 comprises 13 residues. The germline V gene has CDR1 MNHEY and CDR2 SMNVEV (reference sequence). Trimming took off 5 bases at V and 4 bases at J, with 11 bases between the two ends. The CDR3 spells CASSQSRGTEAFF. CDR3 DNA: TGTGCCAGCAGTCAGTCCCGGGGCACTGAAGCTTTCTTT.

This clone showed up just once. This sequence joins TRBV6-6 and TRBJ1-3; 8 nucleotides match TRBD1. The CDR3 spans 16 residues. Germline CDR1 is MNHNY and CDR2 is SVGAGI (reference sequence). The trim removed 2 bases at V and 4 bases at J, leaving 7 bases unmatched. Here the CDR3 reads CASSYRPTGDGNTIYF. The CDR3 DNA is TGTGCCAGCAGTTACAGACCGACAGGGGACGGAAACACCATATATTTT.

The rearrangement links TRBV10-1 to TRBJ1-1; D may be TRBD1 (6 bases). The CDR3 sequence is 16 residues long. Deletions cut 7 bases from V and 3 bases from J, with 21 bases between. Germline V gene data show CDR1 as WNHNN and CDR2 as SYGVQD (reference sequence). CDR3 loop: CASTVISLNRDTEAFF. The CDR3 DNA reads TGCGCCAGCACAGTGATAAGCCTTAACAGGGACACTGAAGCTTTCTTT.

This chain connects TRBV27 to TRBJ1-5; TRBD1 might be the D (5 bases). Trimming left V 6 bases short and J 2 bases short, with 8 bases between. The germline CDR1 and CDR2 sequences are MNHEY and SMNVEV (reference sequence). The CDR3 length is 13 residues. CDR3 sequence (DNA): TGTGCCAGCAGGACAGTCGGCAATCAGCCCCAGCATTTT. This sequence encodes CASRTVGNQPQHF.

V gene TRBV19 combines with J gene TRBJ1-2, with 8 bases identical to TRBD1. This CDR3 is 14 amino acids long. From germline, CDR1 is LNHDA and CDR2 SQIVND (reference sequence). The J segment lost 4 bases and the V segment lost 7 bases, leaving 8 bases of the junction unmatched. CDR3 bases: TGTGCCAGTAAACCGGGACAGGATGGCTATGGCTACACCTTC. This codes for CASKPGQDGYGYTF.

The rearrangement uses TRBV23-1 and TRBJ2-7, with D tentatively TRBD1 (8 bases). TRBV23-1 is sorted into the ORF group, with uncertain function. V was clipped by 1 base and J by 4 bases, with 17 bases between them. The CDR3 length is 16 residues. As DNA, the CDR3 is TGCGCCAGCAGTCAATTCGGGGGGACAGGCGCATACGAGCAGTACTTC. Protein product: CASSQFGGTGAYEQYF.

The chain combines TRBV19 with TRBJ2-1; D gene uncertain. Germline V gene sequence: CDR1 LNHDA, CDR2 SQIVND (reference sequence). The CDR3 totals 12 residues. V was shortened by 3 bases and J by 2 bases, with 2 bases between the two germline ends. The CDR3 DNA sequence: TGTGCCAGTAGTATCACCTACAATGAGCAGTTCTTC. Protein sequence: CASSITYNEQFF.

This clone occurred once. V is TRBV4-3 and J is TRBJ2-3; 10 bases are shared with TRBD2. Germline values: CDR1 LGHNA, CDR2 YSLEER. The CDR3 loop spans 15 amino acids. The V gene end was trimmed by 3 bases and the J gene end by 1 base; junction bases not matched to a gene: 1. The chain's CDR3 is CASSHTSGGTDTQYF. The CDR3 nucleotides read TGCGCCAGCAGCCATACTAGCGGGGGCACAGATACGCAGTATTTT.

The J gene is TRBJ1-2, the V gene TRBV6-2 or TRBV6-3; 7 bases fit TRBD1. Losses at the gene ends were 2 bases for V and 8 bases for J; bases not matched to a gene: 11. Germline V gene data show CDR1 as MNHEY and CDR2 as SVGEGT. This CDR3 has 15 residues. Here the CDR3 reads CASSYPGTAIMGYTF. In DNA form, the CDR3 reads TGTGCCAGCAGTTACCCAGGGACAGCAATTATGGGCTACACCTTC.

This chain connects TRBV4-3 to TRBJ2-2, with TRBD2 matching 16 bases. The germline CDR1 and CDR2 sequences are LGHNA and YSLEER. CDR3 size: 17 residues. J lost 6 bases, V lost 5 bases, and 6 bases had no gene match. The CDR3 DNA sequence: TGCGCCAGCAGCTCCGGGACTAGCGGGGGGGCCGCCGGGGAGCTGTTTTTT. Translated: CASSSGTSGGAAGELFF.

The rearrangement joins TRBV25-1 to TRBJ1-3; 8 bases align to TRBD1. With 4 bases clipped from V and 2 bases from J, the junction kept 4 bases outside the gene matches. CDR1 MGHDK and CDR2 SYGVNS come from the germline V gene. CDR3 length equals 15 residues. In DNA, the CDR3 is TGTGCCAGCAGTGCTTTGGACAGGGCTGGAAACACCATATATTTT. Its protein product is CASSALDRAGNTIYF.

The chain employs TRBV4-3 and TRBJ1-6; D perhaps matches TRBD1 (6 bases). Trimming shortened V by 4 bases and J by 7 bases, and 11 bases separated the two germline ends. Germline V gene lookup returns CDR1 LGHNA and CDR2 YSLEER. There are 14 residues in the CDR3. The CDR3 region is CASSRDIGNSPLHF. Written as DNA, the CDR3 is TGCGCCAGCAGCCGGGACATCGGGAATTCACCCCTCCACTTT.

The gene calls are TRBV6-5 and TRBJ2-3; TRBD1 matches 10 bases. J lost 4 bases, V lost 5 bases, and 6 bases had no gene match. The CDR3 spans 15 residues. Germline V lookup: CDR1 MNHEY, CDR2 SVGAGI. CDR3 coding DNA: TGTGCCAGCAGTCCGCGACAGGGGGCAGCAGATACGCAGTATTTT. Amino acids: CASSPRQGAADTQYF.

The chain links TRBV7-9 to TRBJ2-3, with 10 positions matching TRBD1. CDR3 size: 13 residues. The J segment lost 5 bases and the V segment lost 6 bases, leaving 2 bases of the junction unmatched. Germline V lookup: CDR1 SEHNR, CDR2 FQNEAQ (reference sequence). The CDR3 nucleotides are TGTGCCAGCAGAGGGACAGGGGAAGATACGCAGTATTTT. Translated: CASRGTGEDTQYF.

This clone was observed a single time. The chain employs TRBV5-1 and TRBJ1-2, with TRBD1 identical over 7 bases. The CDR3 length is 14 residues. Germline V lookup: CDR1 SGHRS, CDR2 YFSETQ. V lost 4 bases, J lost 8 bases, and 11 bases stayed unmatched. The CDR3 spells CASSPDRTRGGYTF. The CDR3, as DNA: TGCGCCAGCAGCCCGGACAGGACCAGAGGCGGCTACACCTTC.

The rearrangement uses TRBV11-1 and TRBJ2-7, with 8 bases matching TRBD1. The germline V gene encodes CDR1 SGHAT and CDR2 FQDESV (reference sequence). CDR3 length equals 13 residues. V dropped 5 bases and J dropped 3; count of bases not matched to a gene: 3. The CDR3 DNA reads as TGTGCCAGCAGCCTTACAGGGGGCTACGAGCAGTACTTC. Its protein is CASSLTGGYEQYF.

The chain carries TRBV27 and TRBJ1-1, with 7 bases lining up with TRBD1. Germline V lookup: CDR1 MNHEY, CDR2 SMNVEV (reference sequence). The ends lost 6 bases at V and 7 bases at J; junction bases unmatched: 5. The CDR3 runs 12 residues. CDR3 sequence reads: CASRQGWSEAFF. CDR3 coding DNA: TGTGCCAGCAGACAGGGGTGGAGTGAAGCTTTCTTT.

The chain employs TRBV4-3 and TRBJ2-3; 10 positions agree with TRBD1. With 4 bases clipped from V and 6 bases from J, the junction kept 16 bases outside the gene matches. The germline V gene has CDR1 LGHNA and CDR2 YSLEER. The CDR3 covers 18 residues. The CDR3 region is CASSLQAFRQGAGDTQYF. CDR3 nucleotide sequence: TGCGCCAGCAGCCTTCAGGCGTTTAGACAGGGGGCTGGGGATACGCAGTATTTT.

In its sample, this clone was seen once. The V gene is TRBV7-2, the J gene TRBJ1-1; no clear D. V dropped 3 bases and J dropped 3 bases, with 8 bases sitting between them. The CDR3 length is 13 residues. Germline loops: CDR1 SGHTA, CDR2 FQGNSA. CDR3 protein: CASSFSGDTEAFF. DNA of the CDR3: TGTGCCAGCAGCTTTTCGGGAGACACTGAAGCTTTCTTT.